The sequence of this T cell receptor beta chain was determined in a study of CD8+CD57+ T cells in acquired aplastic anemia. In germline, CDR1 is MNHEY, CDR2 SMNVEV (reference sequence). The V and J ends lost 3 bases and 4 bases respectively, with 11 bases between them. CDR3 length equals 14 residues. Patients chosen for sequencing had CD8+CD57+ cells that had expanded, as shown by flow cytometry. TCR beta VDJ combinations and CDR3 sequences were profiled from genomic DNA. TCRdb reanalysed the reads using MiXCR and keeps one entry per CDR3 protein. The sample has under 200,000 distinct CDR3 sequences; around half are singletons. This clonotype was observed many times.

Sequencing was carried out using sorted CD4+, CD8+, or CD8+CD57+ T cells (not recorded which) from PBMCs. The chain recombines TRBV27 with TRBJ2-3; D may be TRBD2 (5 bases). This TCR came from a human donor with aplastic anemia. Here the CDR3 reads CASSFGLLADTQYF. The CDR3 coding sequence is TGTGCCAGCAGTTTCGGACTTCTAGCAGATACGCAGTATTTT.